One sample yielded the 7 T cell receptor beta chains listed below, sequenced in a study of low-dose radiotherapy and immunotherapy resistance in tumors. Specified time point: after trial treatment. Sample treatment: LDRT plus nivolumab, ipilimumab, low-dose cyclophosphamide and aspirin (RACIN trial). TRAV and TRBV primers primed cDNA for both TCRalpha and TCRbeta. Using a constant-region primer together with a V-primer adapter, TCRs were subjected to around 20 PCR cycles of amplification. TCRdb processed the reads anew with MiXCR; each CDR3 protein has one entry. Among 31,000 or so distinct CDR3 sequences listed, 45% to 50% were seen once. Here the sequenced sample was PBMCs, taken after low-dose radiotherapy plus immunotherapy. These receptor sequences come from a male donor with gallbladder cancer.

V usage is TRBV5-1 and J usage is TRBJ2-7; no clear D. The CDR3 length is 12 residues. Deletions cut 0 bases from V and 6 bases from J, with 7 bases between. CDR1 is SGHRS and CDR2 is YFSETQ in the germline V gene. The CDR3 sequence: CASSLGALEQYF. CDR3 coding DNA: TGCGCCAGCAGCTTGGGGGCACTCGAGCAGTACTTC. Variable domain in full (rest from reference TRBV5-1 and TRBJ2-7): KAGVTQTPRYLIKTRGQQVTLSCSPISGHRSVSWYQQTPGQGLQFLFEYFSETQRNKGNFPGRFSGRQFSNSRSEMNVSTLELGDSALYLCASSLGALEQYFGPGTRLTVT.

This clonotype has ten or more counts. The chain recombines TRBV5-4 with TRBJ2-5; 8 positions agree with TRBD2. J was trimmed by 7 bases and V by 3 bases; bases with no gene match: 11. Germline CDR1 SGHNT, CDR2 YYREEE (reference sequence). The CDR3 runs 15 residues. CDR3 sequence reads: CASSSGTSLGATQYF. Written as DNA, the CDR3 is TGTGCCAGCAGCTCCGGGACTAGTTTGGGTGCGACCCAGTACTTC.

This clonotype was detected once. The chain couples TRBV3-1 to TRBJ1-1; weak D call: TRBD1 (5 bases). CDR1 and CDR2 from the germline V gene are LGHDT and YNNKEL (reference sequence). V lost 3 bases and J 11 bases, leaving 16 bases between the germline ends. There are 13 residues in the CDR3. CDR3 DNA: TGTGCCAGCAGCCACCCGGCGGGGGTAGGGGCTTTCTTT. Protein: CASSHPAGVGAFF.

This clonotype was found a few times. The chain has TRBV2 and TRBJ2-3; perhaps TRBD1 as D (6 bases). Trimming pared 6 bases from V and 6 bases from J, leaving 16 bases between. The CDR3 loop spans 14 amino acids. Germline CDR1 SNHLY, CDR2 FYNNEI. The CDR3 nucleotides read TGTGCCAGCAGGAGGCAGGGGCGTGCCGATACGCAGTATTTT. Amino acids: CASRRQGRADTQYF.

The rearrangement joins TRBV24-1 to TRBJ2-1; 8 bases are a match to TRBD1. Germline V gene sequence: CDR1 KGHDR, CDR2 SFDVKD. The CDR3 totals 16 residues. J gave up 6 bases and V 4 bases, and 10 bases lay outside the gene matches. The CDR3 bases are TGTGCCACCAGTGAGGACAGGGAGTATGCTACCAATGAGCAGTTCTTC. Its protein product is CATSEDREYATNEQFF.

In DNA form, the CDR3 reads TGTGCCAGCTCACCAGCGTCGGGCACCGGGGAGCTGTTTTTT. Amino acids: CASSPASGTGELFF. V usage is TRBV18 and J usage is TRBJ2-2; no definite D call. The germline V and J ends were trimmed by 2 bases and 4 bases, with 8 bases remaining between them. CDR1 and CDR2 (germline): KGHSH, LQKENI. The CDR3 runs 14 residues.

On this clonotype: A far larger clone is just one base off, so this is likely a read error. The chain joins TRBV7-4 to TRBJ2-1, with D possibly TRBD2 on 5 matching bases. Germline V gene sequence: CDR1 SGHVT, CDR2 SQSDAQ. Trimming pared 4 bases from V and 6 bases from J, leaving 13 bases between. The CDR3 extends over 14 amino acids. The chain's CDR3 is CASSYGRESNEQFF. DNA for the CDR3: TGTGCCAGCAGCTACGGACGGGAATCCAATGAGCAGTTCTTC.